This TCR beta chain was profiled in a study of cytomegalovirus exposure and HLA in healthy donors. Germline V gene sequence: CDR1 GTSNPN, CDR2 SVGIG (reference sequence). This CDR3 is 14 amino acids long. Trimming cost V 0 bases and J 2 bases, with 8 bases left between them. The method was immunoSEQ multiplex PCR; TCRdb's version includes in-frame clones alone and lacks a portion of them. The data show hundreds of thousands of clones, over 75% seen once. Study-level points and caveats: Later, an analysis found that TCR clusters from the first cohort tended to co-occur in the roughly 120 validation repertoires. The study flagged roughly 160 TCR beta chains as cytomegalovirus-associated.

As regards this clone: Its antigen is currently unknown.

The sequenced sample consisted of PBMCs. This chain joins TRBV30 and TRBJ2-1; D ambiguous. The sequence was collected from a woman under 30 in good health and CMV-seropositive. CDR3 DNA sequence: TGTGCCTGGAGTGTACTCTACGCCTACAATGAGCAGTTCTTC. Amino acid sequence: CAWSVLYAYNEQFF.